This entry lists 2 T cell receptor beta chains sequenced from one sample in a study of shared clonotypes between healthy human individuals. Clones were read by immunoSEQ multiplex PCR, and TCRdb kept only the in-frame ones, dropping some. The table lists roughly 650,000 clones, 95% to 97% of them singletons. Terminally differentiated effector memory CD45RA+ cells were left out of the naive CD8 fraction, which was CD45RO-negative and positively selected for CCR7. Sequenced material: naive CD8+ T cells sorted from blood. These receptors were taken from a woman in her thirties in good health.

In regard to this clone: The sample holds other DNA sequences that translate to the same CDR3. The chain has TRBV27 and TRBJ2-3; D is unclear. The germline V gene has CDR1 MNHEY and CDR2 SMNVEV (reference sequence). V was trimmed by 0 bases and J by 0 bases, leaving 4 bases between them. This CDR3 contains 14 residues. The CDR3 DNA is TGTGCCAGCAGTTTATCGGCCAGCACAGATACGCAGTATTTT. It yields the protein CASSLSASTDTQYF.

The chain combines TRBV7-9 with TRBJ2-7, with 9 bases lining up with TRBD1. CDR1 SEHNR and CDR2 FQNEAQ come from the germline V gene (reference sequence). The CDR3 extends over 16 amino acids. V shed 5 bases and J 5 bases; nucleotides not matched to a gene: 13. This CDR3 reads CASSQELTGGYHEQYF. The CDR3 DNA sequence: TGTGCCAGCAGCCAAGAACTCACAGGGGGCTACCACGAGCAGTACTTC.